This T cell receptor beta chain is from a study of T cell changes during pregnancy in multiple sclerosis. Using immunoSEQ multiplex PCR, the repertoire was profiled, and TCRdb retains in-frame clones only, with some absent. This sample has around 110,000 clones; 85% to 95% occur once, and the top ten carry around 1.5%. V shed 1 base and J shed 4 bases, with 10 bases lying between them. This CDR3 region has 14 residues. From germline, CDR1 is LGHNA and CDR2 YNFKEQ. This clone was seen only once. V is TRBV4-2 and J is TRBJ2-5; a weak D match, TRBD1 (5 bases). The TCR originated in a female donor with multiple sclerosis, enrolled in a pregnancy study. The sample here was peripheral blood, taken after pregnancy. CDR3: CASSQVAGRETQYF. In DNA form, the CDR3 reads TGTGCCAGCAGCCAAGTGGCAGGGCGAGAGACCCAGTACTTC.